This T cell receptor (beta chain) was found in a study of blood T cell repertoires in COVID-19. Assay used: immunoSEQ multiplex PCR; TCRdb lists only in-frame clones, some missing. The sample holds 300,000 to 450,000 clones, 85% seen once. The specimen was peripheral blood. This receptor was obtained from a woman aged 18-30 years with acute or convalescent COVID-19.

The CDR3 coding sequence is TGCGCCAGCAGCGTCGGGACAGCCACCGATGACGAGCAGTACTTC. The encoded protein is CASSVGTATDDEQYF. The chain carries TRBV4-1 and TRBJ2-7, with 7 bases aligning to TRBD1. The CDR3 loop spans 15 amino acids. Trimming cost V 5 bases and J 5 bases; bases outside gene matches: 12. The germline CDR1 and CDR2 sequences are MGHRA and YSYEKL.